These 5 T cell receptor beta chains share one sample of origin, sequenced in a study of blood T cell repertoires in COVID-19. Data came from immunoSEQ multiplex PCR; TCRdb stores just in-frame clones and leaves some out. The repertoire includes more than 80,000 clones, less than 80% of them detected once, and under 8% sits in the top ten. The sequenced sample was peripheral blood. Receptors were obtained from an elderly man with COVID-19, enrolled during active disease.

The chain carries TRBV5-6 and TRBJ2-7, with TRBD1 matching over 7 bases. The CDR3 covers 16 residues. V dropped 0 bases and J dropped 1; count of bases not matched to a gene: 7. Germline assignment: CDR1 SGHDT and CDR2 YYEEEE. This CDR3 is CASSLATGEMSYEQYF. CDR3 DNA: TGTGCCAGCAGCTTGGCCACAGGGGAAATGTCCTACGAGCAGTACTTC.

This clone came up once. CDR3 protein: CSPSSGRAGDTQYF. The DNA for the CDR3 is TGCAGCCCCTCTAGCGGGAGGGCTGGGGATACGCAGTATTTT. This chain joins TRBV29-1 and TRBJ2-3; 12 bases are shared with TRBD2. Losses at the gene ends were 8 bases for V and 6 bases for J; bases not matched to a gene: 9. This CDR3 spans 14 amino acids. Per the germline V gene, CDR1 is SQVTM and CDR2 is ANQGSEA.

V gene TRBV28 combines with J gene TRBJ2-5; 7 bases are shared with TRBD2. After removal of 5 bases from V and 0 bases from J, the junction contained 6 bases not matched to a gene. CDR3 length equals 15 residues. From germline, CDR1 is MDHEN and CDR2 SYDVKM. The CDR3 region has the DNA TGTGCCAGCAGTGCCGGGGAGGGCTACCAAGAGACCCAGTACTTC. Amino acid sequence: CASSAGEGYQETQYF.

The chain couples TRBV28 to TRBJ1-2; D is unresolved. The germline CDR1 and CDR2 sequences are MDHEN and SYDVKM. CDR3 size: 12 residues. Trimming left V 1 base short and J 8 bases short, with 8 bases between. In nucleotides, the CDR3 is TGTGCCAGCAGTTTATACCGGTGGGGCTACACCTTC. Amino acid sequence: CASSLYRWGYTF.

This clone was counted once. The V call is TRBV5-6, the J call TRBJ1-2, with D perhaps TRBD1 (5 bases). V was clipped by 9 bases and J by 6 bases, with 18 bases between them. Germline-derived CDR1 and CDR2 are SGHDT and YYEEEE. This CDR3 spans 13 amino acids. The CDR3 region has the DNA TGTGCCACCCACCCTCGGGGGGGACATGGCTACACCTTC. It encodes CATHPRGGHGYTF. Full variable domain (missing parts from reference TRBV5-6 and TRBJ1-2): DAGVTQSPTHLIKTRGQQVTLRCSPKSGHDTVSWYQQALGQGPQFIFQYYEEEERQRGNFPDRFSGHQFPNYSSELNVNALLLGDSALYLCATHPRGGHGYTFGSGTRLTVV.